This T cell receptor (beta chain) was documented in a study of blood T cell repertoires in COVID-19. Authors' methods: Nucleated cell counts were estimated from reference gene primer amplification. The protocol was immunoSEQ multiplex PCR, while the TCRdb copy is restricted to in-frame clones and leaves out a portion. That table is the source of V, J and clone size, and D and trimming were worked out from the DNA. This table has approximately 340,000 clones, 83% appearing once. Sequenced: peripheral blood. The receptor was isolated from a man aged 30 to 45 with active or convalescent COVID-19.

The CDR3 bases are TGTGCCAGCAGCCGTTTGAACACTGAAGCTTTCTTT. Protein: CASSRLNTEAFF. The chain joins TRBV6-5 to TRBJ1-1, with D hard to call. Germline CDR1 is MNHEY and CDR2 is SVGAGI. The CDR3 has 12 amino acids. V was shortened by 6 bases and J by 0 bases, with 5 bases between the two germline ends.